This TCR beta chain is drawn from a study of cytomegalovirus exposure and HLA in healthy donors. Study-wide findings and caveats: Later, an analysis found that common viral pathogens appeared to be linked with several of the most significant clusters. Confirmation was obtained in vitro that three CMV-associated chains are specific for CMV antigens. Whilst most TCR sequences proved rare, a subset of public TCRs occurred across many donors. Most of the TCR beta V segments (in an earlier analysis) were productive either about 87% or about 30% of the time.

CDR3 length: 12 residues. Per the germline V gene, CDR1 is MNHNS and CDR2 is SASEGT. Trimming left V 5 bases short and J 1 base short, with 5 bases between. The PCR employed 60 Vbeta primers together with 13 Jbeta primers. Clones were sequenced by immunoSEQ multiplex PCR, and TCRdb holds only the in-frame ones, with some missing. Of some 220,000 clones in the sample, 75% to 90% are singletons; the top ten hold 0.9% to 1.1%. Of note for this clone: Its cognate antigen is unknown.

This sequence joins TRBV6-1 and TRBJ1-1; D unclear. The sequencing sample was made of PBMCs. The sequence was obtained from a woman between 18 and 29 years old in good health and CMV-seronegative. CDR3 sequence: CASSYKNTEAFF. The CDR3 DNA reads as TGTGCCAGCAGTTATAAGAACACTGAAGCTTTCTTT.